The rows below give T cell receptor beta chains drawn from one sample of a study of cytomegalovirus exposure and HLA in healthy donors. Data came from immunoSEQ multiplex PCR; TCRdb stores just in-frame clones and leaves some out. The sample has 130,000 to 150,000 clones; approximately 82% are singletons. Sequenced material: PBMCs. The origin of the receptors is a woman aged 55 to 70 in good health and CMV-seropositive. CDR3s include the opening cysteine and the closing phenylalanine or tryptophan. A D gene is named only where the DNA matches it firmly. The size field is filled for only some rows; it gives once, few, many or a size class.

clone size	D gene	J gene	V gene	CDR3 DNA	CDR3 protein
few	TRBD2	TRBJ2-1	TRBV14	TGTGCCAGCAGCCAAGCAGTTCGGTCTAGCGGACCCTACAATGAGCAGTTCTTC	CASSQAVRSSGPYNEQFF
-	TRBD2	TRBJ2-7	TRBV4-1	TGCGCCAGCAGCCCGATACCGGCGGGAGTCACCTACGAGCAGTACTTC	CASSPIPAGVTYEQYF
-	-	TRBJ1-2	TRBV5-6	TGTGCCAGCAGCTTGGGGGGCTTAAGGAGGGCGAAAGACTATGGCTACACCTTC	CASSLGGLRRAKDYGYTF
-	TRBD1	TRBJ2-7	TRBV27	TGTGCCAGCAGTTTCCTCGGACAGGGCTCCTACGAGCAGTACTTC	CASSFLGQGSYEQYF
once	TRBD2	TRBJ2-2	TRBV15	TGTGCCACCAGCAGAGTTCCGGGACTAGCGGGAGGGCTGTCGGCCGGGGAGCTGTTTTTT	CATSRVPGLAGGLSAGELFF
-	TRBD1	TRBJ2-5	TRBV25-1	TGTGCCAGCAGTGAGGGGGGACAGGGATTCGAGACCCAGTACTTC	CASSEGGQGFETQYF
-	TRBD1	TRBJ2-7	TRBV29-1	TGCAGCGCCCGGGACAGTGACTCCTACGAGCAGTACTTC	CSARDSDSYEQYF
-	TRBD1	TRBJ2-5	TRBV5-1	TGCGCCAGCAGCTTGGGGACAGGGGTTCAAGAGACCCAGTACTTC	CASSLGTGVQETQYF
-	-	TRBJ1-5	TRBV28	TGTGCCAGCAGTTTATATGCTGGAGGTAGCAATCAGCCCCAGCATTTT	CASSLYAGGSNQPQHF
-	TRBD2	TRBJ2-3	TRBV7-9	TGTGCCAGCAGCTCCGGACTAGTCGGGGATACGCAGTATTTT	CASSSGLVGDTQYF
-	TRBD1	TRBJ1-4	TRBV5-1	TGCGCCAGCAGCTCCACCCCGGCAGGGGGGGAAAAACTGTTTTTT	CASSSTPAGGEKLFF
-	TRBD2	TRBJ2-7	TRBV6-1	TGTGCCAGCAGTGGGGGGCGACTAGCGGGGATCTACGAGCAGTACTTC	CASSGGRLAGIYEQYF
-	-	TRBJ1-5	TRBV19	TGTGCCAGTAGTGTGGGGCGGTCTAGCAATCAGCCCCAGCATTTT	CASSVGRSSNQPQHF
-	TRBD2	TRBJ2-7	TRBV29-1	TGCAGCGCGACCGGGACTAGCGAATACGAGCAGTACTTC	CSATGTSEYEQYF
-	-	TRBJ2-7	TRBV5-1	TGCGCCAGCAGCCCCGCAAGCCGGGGGAGCTCCTACGAGCAGTACTTC	CASSPASRGSSYEQYF
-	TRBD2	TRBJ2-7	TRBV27	TGTGCCAGCAGTTTCCGTCTAGCGGCCTCCGAGCAGTACTTC	CASSFRLAASEQYF
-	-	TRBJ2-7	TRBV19	TGTGCCAGTAGTACCACGCACCCGGGGTACGAGCAGTACTTC	CASSTTHPGYEQYF
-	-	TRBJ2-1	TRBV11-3	TGTGCCAGCAGCTTAGATGGTACCCCGGGCAATGAGCAGTTCTTC	CASSLDGTPGNEQFF
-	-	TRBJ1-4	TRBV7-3	TGTGCCAGCAGCCCCGGGGTTGGGACTAATGAAAAACTGTTTTTT	CASSPGVGTNEKLFF
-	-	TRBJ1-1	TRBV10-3	TGTGCCATCAGTGATTTCATTGGGGACTTTGGGAACACTGAAGCTTTCTTT	CAISDFIGDFGNTEAFF
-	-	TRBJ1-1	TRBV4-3	TGCGCCAGCAGCCTTAACAGCAACACTGAAGCTTTCTTT	CASSLNSNTEAFF
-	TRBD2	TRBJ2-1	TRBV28	TGTGCCAGCAGCAGTACGACTAGCGGGAGGAATGAGCAGTTCTTC	CASSSTTSGRNEQFF
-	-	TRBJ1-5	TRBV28	TGTGCCAGCAGTTTCCCTCAGGGAGGGGGTGGTCAGCCCCAGCATTTT	CASSFPQGGGGQPQHF
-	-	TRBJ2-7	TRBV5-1	TGCGCCAGCTCCCCCCAGGGTGGAGCCGGCTACGAGCAGTACTTC	CASSPQGGAGYEQYF
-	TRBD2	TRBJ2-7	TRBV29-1	TGCAGCGTCACGGGGGGAGGGCCGGGGGAGCAGTACTTC	CSVTGGGPGEQYF
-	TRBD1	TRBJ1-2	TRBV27	TGTGCCAGCAGTCCGAAGTGGACAGGGGGATATGGCTACACCTTC	CASSPKWTGGYGYTF
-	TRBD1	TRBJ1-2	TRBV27	TGTGCCAGCAGTTTGCCCGGGCCCAGGGACAGGGGTAACGATGGCTACACCTTC	CASSLPGPRDRGNDGYTF
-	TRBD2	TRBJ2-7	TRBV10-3	TGTGCCATCAGGGATACCCTTGGGCGGGAGGGAGTCTACGAGCAGTACTTC	CAIRDTLGREGVYEQYF
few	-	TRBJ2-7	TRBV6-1	TGTGCCAGCAGTGATGACAGGAACCTCTCCTACGAGCAGTACTTC	CASSDDRNLSYEQYF
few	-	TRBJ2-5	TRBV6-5	TGTGCCAGCAGTCCCAATTGGGAGCAGGAGCAGTACTTC	CASSPNWEQEQYF
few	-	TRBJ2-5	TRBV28	TGTGCCAGCAGCCCCTGGGGAGGTATTCATAAAGAGACCCAGTACTTC	CASSPWGGIHKETQYF
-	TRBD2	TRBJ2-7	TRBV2	TGTGCCAGCAGTGGACTAGCGGGGCGCGAGCAGTACTTC	CASSGLAGREQYF
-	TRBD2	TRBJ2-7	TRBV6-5	TGTACCAGCAGGCTAGCGGGGGTCTACGAGCAGTACTTC	CTSRLAGVYEQYF
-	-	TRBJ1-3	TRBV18	TGTGCCAGCTCACCAACTGCAGGGGTATCTGGAAACACCATATATTTT	CASSPTAGVSGNTIYF
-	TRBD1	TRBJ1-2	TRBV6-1	TGTGCCAGCAGACCGACAGGGGCCTATGGCTACACCTTC	CASRPTGAYGYTF
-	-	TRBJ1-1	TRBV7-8	TGTGCCAGCAGCTTAGGAGGCATCAACACTGAAGCTTTCTTT	CASSLGGINTEAFF
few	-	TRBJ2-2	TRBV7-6	TGTGCCAGCAGCCCCCTAAAGGGGAAGAACACCGGGGAGCTGTTTTTT	CASSPLKGKNTGELFF
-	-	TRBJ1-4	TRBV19	TGTGCCAGTACCGCAGTAACAACTAATGAAAAACTGTTTTTT	CASTAVTTNEKLFF
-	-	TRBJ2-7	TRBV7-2	TGTGCCAGCAGCTCAATATCGGGACTGCCTACAGAGCAGTACTTC	CASSSISGLPTEQYF
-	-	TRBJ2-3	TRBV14	TGTGCCAGCAGTATGCGGGGCACAGATACGCAGTATTTT	CASSMRGTDTQYF
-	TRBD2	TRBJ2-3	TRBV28	TGTGCCAGCAGGGGAGGGCTAGCGGGATACCCGAGGGCAGATACGCAGTATTTT	CASRGGLAGYPRADTQYF
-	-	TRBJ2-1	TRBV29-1	TGCAGCGTTGCTAGCGCCCTAAATGAGCAGTTCTTC	CSVASALNEQFF
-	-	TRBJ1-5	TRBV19	TGTGCCAGTAGTGCCCTCAGGGCTCTCTTCAATCAGCCCCAGCATTTT	CASSALRALFNQPQHF
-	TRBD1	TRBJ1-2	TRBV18	TGTGCCAGCTCGCCAGGGACAGCGCACTATGGCTACACCTTC	CASSPGTAHYGYTF
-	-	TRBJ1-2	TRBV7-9	TGTGCCAGCAGCATTACAGGGACCGAAGTCAGGAACACCTTC	CASSITGTEVRNTF
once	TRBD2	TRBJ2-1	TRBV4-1	TGCGCCAGCAGCCACCCGCGGACTAGCGGGAGATCTGGGGTCTACAATGAGCAGTTCTTC	CASSHPRTSGRSGVYNEQFF
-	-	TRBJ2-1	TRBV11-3	TGTGCCAGCAGCCCGGACAACAATGAGCAGTTCTTC	CASSPDNNEQFF
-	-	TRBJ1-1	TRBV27	TGTGCCAGCAGTTTACGGGGATCTAACACTGAAGCTTTCTTT	CASSLRGSNTEAFF
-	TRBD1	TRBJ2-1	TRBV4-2	TGTGCCAGCAGCCCGGACAGGGGTGGGGAGCAGTTCTTC	CASSPDRGGEQFF
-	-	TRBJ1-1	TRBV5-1	TGCGCCAGCAGCTTGGTTAGGGGAATGAACACTGAAGCTTTCTTT	CASSLVRGMNTEAFF
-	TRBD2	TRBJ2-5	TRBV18	TGTGCCAGCTCACCACCGACTAGCGAGACCCAGTACTTC	CASSPPTSETQYF
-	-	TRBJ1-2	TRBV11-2	TGTGCCAGCAGCTTGAGTCAGGTTGGCTATGGCTACACCTTC	CASSLSQVGYGYTF
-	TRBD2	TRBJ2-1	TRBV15	TGTGCCACCAGGCAGGGACTAGCGGTTTACAATGAGCAGTTCTTC	CATRQGLAVYNEQFF
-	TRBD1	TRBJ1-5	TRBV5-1	TGCGCCAGCAGCTTCGGGGTGGGGACAGATCAGCCCCAGCATTTT	CASSFGVGTDQPQHF
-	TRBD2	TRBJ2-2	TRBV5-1	TGCGCCAGCAGCTTGGACCGTTCTAGCGGGAGACTCACCGGGGAGCTGTTTTTT	CASSLDRSSGRLTGELFF
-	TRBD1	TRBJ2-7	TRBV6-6	TGTGCCAGCAGTTTCGACAGGGGAAAGCAGTACTTC	CASSFDRGKQYF
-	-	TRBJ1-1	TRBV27	TGTGCCAGCAGATTCAGGGAATCTGTCGCTGAAGCTTTCTTT	CASRFRESVAEAFF
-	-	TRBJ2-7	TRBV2	TGTGCCAGCAGTGAGGGGGGTCGTAGTGACGAGCAGTACTTC	CASSEGGRSDEQYF
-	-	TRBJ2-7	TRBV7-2	TGTGCCAGCAGCGACGCTCCGGGACTGACTTACGAGCAGTACTTC	CASSDAPGLTYEQYF